This T cell receptor (beta chain) stems from a study of Graves' ophthalmopathy and Graves' hyperthyroidism. Ophthalmopathy donors were characterized by moderate-to-severe activity, CAS of at least 3, NOSPECS of at least 4, and duration under 3 months. No donor had other autoimmune disease, uncontrolled infection, pregnancy or lactation. Diagnosis relied on clinical symptoms, serum thyroxine, TRAb, thyroid ultrasound and orbital computed tomography. The germline CDR1 and CDR2 sequences are SEHNR and FQNEAQ (reference sequence). This CDR3 is built from 16 residues. V shed 5 bases, J shed 4 bases, and the junction held 8 bases outside the gene matches. Investigators amplified TCR beta CDR3 regions from RNA transcripts. After a first-round RT-PCR with HTBI primers, a second-round multiplex PCR was run. MiXCR, run by TCRdb on the multiplex PCR reads, gives a single entry per CDR3 protein. The repertoire holds 650,000 to 900,000 distinct CDR3 sequences, with approximately 40% as singletons.

This rearrangement joins TRBV7-9 to TRBJ2-5; the match to TRBD1 covers 12 bases. This clonotype originated in an adult man with Graves' ophthalmopathy. Sample: peripheral blood. The CDR3 sequence is CASSGPGQGARETQYF. CDR3 in DNA: TGTGCCAGCAGCGGGCCGGGACAGGGGGCGAGAGAGACCCAGTACTTC. The full variable domain, with the rest looked up from reference TRBV7-9 and TRBJ2-5, is DTGVSQNPRHKITKRGQNVTFRCDPISEHNRLYWYRQTLGQGPEFLTYFQNEAQLEKSRLLSDRFSAERPKGSFSTLEIQRTEQGDSAMYLCASSGPGQGARETQYFGPGTRLLVL.